The rows below give T cell receptor beta chains drawn from one sample of a study of Ad26.COV2.S vaccination and SARS-CoV-2 variants. Assay: immunoSEQ multiplex PCR; the TCRdb copy retains only in-frame clones and omits some. The profile shows more than 300,000 clones, around nine tenths of them singletons. The source was peripheral blood, collected in a trial of Ad26.COV2.S vaccine versus placebo. Every receptor here comes from a person between 18 and 59 years old who received the Ad26.COV2.S COVID-19 vaccine or a placebo. Both conserved end residues are part of each CDR3. A D gene is named only where the DNA matches it firmly. The listing skips clone size in some rows; elsewhere it reads once, few, many or a size class.

v_call: TRBV7-8
d_call: .
clone_size: .
cdr3_length: 13
j_call: TRBJ1-5
cdr3_aa: CASSPVGNQPQHF
cdr3_nt: TGTGCCAGCAGCCCAGTAGGCAATCAGCCCCAGCATTTT

v_call: TRBV6-2/TRBV6-3
d_call: TRBD1
clone_size: few
cdr3_length: 14
j_call: TRBJ1-1
cdr3_aa: CASSYPTGDTEAFF
cdr3_nt: TGTGCCAGCAGTTACCCTACAGGGGACACTGAAGCTTTCTTT

v_call: TRBV3-1/TRBV3-2
d_call: TRBD2
clone_size: once
cdr3_length: 13
j_call: TRBJ2-7
cdr3_aa: CASSPTGGYEQYF
cdr3_nt: TGTGCCAGCAGCCCAACGGGGGGCTACGAGCAGTACTTC

v_call: TRBV6-5
d_call: .
clone_size: .
cdr3_length: 12
j_call: TRBJ1-2
cdr3_aa: CASLDTNYGYTF
cdr3_nt: TGTGCCAGCCTAGATACTAACTATGGCTACACCTTC

v_call: TRBV15
d_call: .
clone_size: .
cdr3_length: 15
j_call: TRBJ2-1
cdr3_aa: CATSRDLLIYNEQFF
cdr3_nt: TGTGCCACCAGCAGAGATCTCCTAATCTACAATGAGCAGTTCTTC

v_call: TRBV10-3
d_call: .
clone_size: .
cdr3_length: 16
j_call: TRBJ2-3
cdr3_aa: CAINPGRDFNTDTQYF
cdr3_nt: TGTGCCATCAACCCCGGGCGCGACTTTAACACAGATACGCAGTATTTT

v_call: TRBV19
d_call: .
clone_size: .
cdr3_length: 14
j_call: TRBJ1-5
cdr3_aa: CASSIVGSNQPQHF
cdr3_nt: TGTGCCAGTAGTATAGTCGGCAGCAATCAGCCCCAGCATTTT

v_call: TRBV19
d_call: TRBD1
clone_size: once
cdr3_length: 15
j_call: TRBJ2-7
cdr3_aa: CATTPGTGGAYEQYF
cdr3_nt: TGTGCCACCACGCCCGGGACAGGGGGCGCGTACGAGCAGTACTTC

v_call: TRBV10-1
d_call: .
clone_size: once
cdr3_length: 17
j_call: TRBJ2-7
cdr3_aa: CASSEPYDVGPTYEQYF
cdr3_nt: TGCGCCAGCAGTGAGCCTTACGATGTAGGACCTACCTACGAGCAGTACTTC

v_call: TRBV15
d_call: .
clone_size: .
cdr3_length: 14
j_call: TRBJ1-6
cdr3_aa: CATSRDANNSPLHF
cdr3_nt: TGTGCCACCAGCAGAGACGCAAACAATTCACCCCTCCACTTT

v_call: TRBV6-1
d_call: .
clone_size: .
cdr3_length: 16
j_call: TRBJ2-5
cdr3_aa: CASSEAKGVYGETQYF
cdr3_nt: TGTGCCAGCAGTGAAGCGAAAGGGGTTTACGGGGAGACCCAGTACTTC

v_call: TRBV27
d_call: TRBD1
clone_size: .
cdr3_length: 16
j_call: TRBJ1-3
cdr3_aa: CASGRGTGGEGNTIYF
cdr3_nt: TGTGCCAGCGGGAGGGGAACAGGGGGCGAAGGAAACACCATATATTTT

v_call: TRBV28
d_call: .
clone_size: once
cdr3_length: 16
j_call: TRBJ1-4
cdr3_aa: CASSLFGDATNEKLFF
cdr3_nt: TGTGCCAGCAGTTTATTTGGTGATGCAACTAATGAAAAACTGTTTTTT

v_call: TRBV25-1
d_call: TRBD1
clone_size: .
cdr3_length: 15
j_call: TRBJ2-3
cdr3_aa: CASTRPGQGTDTQYF
cdr3_nt: TGTGCCAGCACCAGGCCGGGACAGGGAACAGATACGCAGTATTTT

v_call: TRBV20-1
d_call: .
clone_size: .
cdr3_length: 11
j_call: TRBJ2-7
cdr3_aa: CSADRGSEQYF
cdr3_nt: TGCAGTGCGGACCGGGGCTCCGAGCAGTACTTC

v_call: TRBV3-1/TRBV3-2
d_call: .
clone_size: .
cdr3_length: 14
j_call: TRBJ1-4
cdr3_aa: CASSQGRTNEKLFF
cdr3_nt: TGTGCCAGCAGCCAAGGACGGACTAATGAAAAACTGTTTTTT

v_call: TRBV6-5
d_call: .
clone_size: few
cdr3_length: 15
j_call: TRBJ2-6
cdr3_aa: CASSRGASGANVLTF
cdr3_nt: TGTGCCAGCAGTCGAGGAGCCTCTGGGGCCAACGTCCTGACTTTC

v_call: TRBV5-6
d_call: .
clone_size: .
cdr3_length: 14
j_call: TRBJ2-3
cdr3_aa: CASSLRSGSDTQYF
cdr3_nt: TGTGCCAGCAGCTTGAGATCAGGGTCAGATACGCAGTATTTT